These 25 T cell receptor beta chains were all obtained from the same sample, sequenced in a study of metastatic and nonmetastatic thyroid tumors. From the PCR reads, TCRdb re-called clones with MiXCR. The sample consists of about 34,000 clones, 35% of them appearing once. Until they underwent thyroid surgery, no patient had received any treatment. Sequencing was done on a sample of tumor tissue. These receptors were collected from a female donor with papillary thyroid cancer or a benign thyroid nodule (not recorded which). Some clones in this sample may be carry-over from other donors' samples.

DNA for the CDR3: TGCGCCAGCAGTCCGGGCCTCTCCTACGAGCAGTACTTC. Encoded protein: CASSPGLSYEQYF. The V call is TRBV5-1, the J call TRBJ2-7; D is uncertain. Trimming removed 5 bases at V and 0 bases at J, with 9 bases between. The CDR3 spans 13 residues. Germline V gene lookup returns CDR1 SGHRS and CDR2 YFSETQ.

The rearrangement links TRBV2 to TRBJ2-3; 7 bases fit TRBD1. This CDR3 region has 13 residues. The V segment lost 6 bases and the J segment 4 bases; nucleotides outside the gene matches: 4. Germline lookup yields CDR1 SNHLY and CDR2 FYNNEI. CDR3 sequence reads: CASRRGGADTQYF. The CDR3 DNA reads TGTGCCAGCAGGCGAGGGGGCGCAGATACGCAGTATTTT.

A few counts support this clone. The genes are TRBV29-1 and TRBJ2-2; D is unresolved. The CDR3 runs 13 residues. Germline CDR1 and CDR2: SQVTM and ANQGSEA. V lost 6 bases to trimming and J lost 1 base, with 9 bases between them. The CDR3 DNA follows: TGCAGCGTCCAAACCAGGAACACCGGGGAGCTGTTTTTT. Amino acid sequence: CSVQTRNTGELFF.

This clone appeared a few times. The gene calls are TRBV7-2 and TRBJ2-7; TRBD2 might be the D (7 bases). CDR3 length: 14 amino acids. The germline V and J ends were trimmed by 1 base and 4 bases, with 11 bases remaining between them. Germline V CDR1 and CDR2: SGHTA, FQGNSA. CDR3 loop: CASSLGEGGYEQYF. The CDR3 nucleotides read TGTGCCAGCAGCTTAGGAGAGGGGGGGTACGAGCAGTACTTC.

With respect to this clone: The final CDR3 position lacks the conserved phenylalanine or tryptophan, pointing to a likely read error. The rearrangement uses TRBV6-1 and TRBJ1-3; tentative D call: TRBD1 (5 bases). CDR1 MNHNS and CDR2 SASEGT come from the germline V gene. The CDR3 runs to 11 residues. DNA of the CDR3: TGCTCCGGGGCAGGTGGAAACACCATATATTTG. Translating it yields CSGAGGNTIYL.

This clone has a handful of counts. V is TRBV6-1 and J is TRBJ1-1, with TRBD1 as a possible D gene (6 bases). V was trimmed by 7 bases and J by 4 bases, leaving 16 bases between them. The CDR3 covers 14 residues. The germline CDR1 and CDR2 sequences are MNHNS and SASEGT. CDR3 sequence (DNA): TGTGCCAGCACCCCAGGGGTAGGGAGCACTGAAGCTTTCTTT. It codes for CASTPGVGSTEAFF.

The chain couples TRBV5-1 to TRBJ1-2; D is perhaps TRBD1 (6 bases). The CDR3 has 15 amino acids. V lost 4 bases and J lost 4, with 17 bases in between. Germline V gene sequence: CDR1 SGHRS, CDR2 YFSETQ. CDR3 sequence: CASSAQGGQGYGYTF. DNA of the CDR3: TGCGCCAGCAGCGCCCAAGGGGGGCAGGGCTATGGCTACACCTTC.

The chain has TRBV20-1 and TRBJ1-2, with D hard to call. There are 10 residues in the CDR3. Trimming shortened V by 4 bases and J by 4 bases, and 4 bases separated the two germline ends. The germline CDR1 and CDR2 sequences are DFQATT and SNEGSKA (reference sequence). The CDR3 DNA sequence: TGCAGTGCTATGGGCTATGGCTACACCTTC. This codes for CSAMGYGYTF.

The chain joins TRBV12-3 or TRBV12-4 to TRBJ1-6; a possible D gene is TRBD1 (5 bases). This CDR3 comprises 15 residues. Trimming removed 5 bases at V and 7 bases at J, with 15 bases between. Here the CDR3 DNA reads TGTGCCAGCAGTCCGGAGGGGTTATGGAATTCACCCCTCCACTTT. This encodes CASSPEGLWNSPLHF.

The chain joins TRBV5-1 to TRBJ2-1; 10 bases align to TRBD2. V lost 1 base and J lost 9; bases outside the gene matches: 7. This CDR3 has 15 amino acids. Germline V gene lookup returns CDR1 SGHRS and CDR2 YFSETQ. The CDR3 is CASSLSSGSRIEQFF. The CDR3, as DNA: TGCGCCAGCAGCTTGTCTAGCGGGAGCCGCATTGAGCAGTTCTTC.

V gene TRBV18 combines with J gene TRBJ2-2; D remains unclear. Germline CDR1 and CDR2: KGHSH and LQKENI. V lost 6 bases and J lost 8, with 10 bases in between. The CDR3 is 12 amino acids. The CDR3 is CASSRPQGELFF. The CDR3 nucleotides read TGTGCCAGCTCCCGGCCCCAGGGGGAGCTGTTTTTT.

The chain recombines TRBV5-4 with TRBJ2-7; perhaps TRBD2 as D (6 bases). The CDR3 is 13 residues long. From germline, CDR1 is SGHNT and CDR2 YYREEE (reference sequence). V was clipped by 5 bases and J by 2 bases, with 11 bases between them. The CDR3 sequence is CASRRGTTYEQYF. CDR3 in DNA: TGTGCCAGCAGGCGCGGGACCACCTACGAGCAGTACTTC.

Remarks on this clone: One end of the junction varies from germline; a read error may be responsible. The CDR3 loop reads CAISASGTTNPDTQYF. The DNA of the CDR3 is TGTGCCATTAGTGCCTCCGGGACGACTAACCCAGATACGCAGTATTTT. The rearrangement uses TRBV19 and TRBJ2-3, with D tentatively TRBD1 or TRBD2 (5 bases each). The CDR3 totals 16 residues. CDR1 and CDR2 (germline): LNHDA, SQIVND (reference sequence).

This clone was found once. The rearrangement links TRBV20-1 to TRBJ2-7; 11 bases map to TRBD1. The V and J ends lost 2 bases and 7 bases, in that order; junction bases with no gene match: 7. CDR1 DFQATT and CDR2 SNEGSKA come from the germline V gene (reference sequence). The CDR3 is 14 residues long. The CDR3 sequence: CSARRDRGLREQYF. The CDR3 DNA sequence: TGCAGTGCTAGAAGGGACAGGGGGTTGAGGGAGCAGTACTTC.

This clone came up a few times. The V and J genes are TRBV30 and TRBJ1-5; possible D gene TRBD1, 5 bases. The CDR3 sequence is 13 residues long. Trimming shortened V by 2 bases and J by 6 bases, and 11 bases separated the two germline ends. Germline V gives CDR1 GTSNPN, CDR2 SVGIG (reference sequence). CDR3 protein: CAWSSQGAQPQHF. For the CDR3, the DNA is TGTGCCTGGAGTTCGCAGGGTGCTCAGCCCCAGCATTTT.

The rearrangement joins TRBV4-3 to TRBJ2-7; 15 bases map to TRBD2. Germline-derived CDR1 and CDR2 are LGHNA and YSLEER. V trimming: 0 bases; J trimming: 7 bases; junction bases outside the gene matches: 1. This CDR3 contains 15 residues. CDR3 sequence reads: CASSQEGLAGGEQYF. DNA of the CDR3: TGCGCCAGCAGCCAAGAGGGACTAGCGGGAGGTGAGCAGTACTTC.

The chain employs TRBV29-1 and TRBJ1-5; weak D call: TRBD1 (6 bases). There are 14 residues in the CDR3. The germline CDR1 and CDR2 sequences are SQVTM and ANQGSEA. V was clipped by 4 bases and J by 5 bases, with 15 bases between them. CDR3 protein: CSVGEGGLDQPQHF. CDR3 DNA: TGCAGCGTTGGAGAGGGGGGGCTTGATCAGCCCCAGCATTTT.

CDR3 bases: TGTGCCATCAGTGACCGGGGAGGCGGCTATGGCTACACCTTC. Translation: CAISDRGGGYGYTF. The chain combines TRBV10-3 with TRBJ1-2; no clear D. This CDR3 spans 14 amino acids. CDR1 is ENHRY, CDR2 SYGVKD, per germline. V was cut by 3 bases and J by 4 bases, with 12 bases left in between.

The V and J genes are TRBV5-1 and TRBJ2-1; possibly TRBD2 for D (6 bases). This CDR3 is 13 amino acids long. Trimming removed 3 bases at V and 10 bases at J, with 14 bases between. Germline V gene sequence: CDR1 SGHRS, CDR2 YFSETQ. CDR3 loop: CASSSAGQQEQFF. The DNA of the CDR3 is TGCGCCAGCAGCTCAGCGGGTCAGCAAGAGCAGTTCTTC.

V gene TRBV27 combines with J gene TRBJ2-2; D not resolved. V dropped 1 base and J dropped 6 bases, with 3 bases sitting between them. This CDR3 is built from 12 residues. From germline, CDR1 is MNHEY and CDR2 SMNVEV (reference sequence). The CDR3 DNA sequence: TGTGCCAGCAGTTTATTTTCCGGGGAGCTGTTTTTT. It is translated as CASSLFSGELFF.

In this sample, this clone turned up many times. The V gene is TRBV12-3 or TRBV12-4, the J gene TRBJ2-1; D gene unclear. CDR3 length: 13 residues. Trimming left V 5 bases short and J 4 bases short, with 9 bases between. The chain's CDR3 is CASSLRRYNEQFF. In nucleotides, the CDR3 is TGTGCCAGCAGTCTCCGTAGGTACAATGAGCAGTTCTTC.

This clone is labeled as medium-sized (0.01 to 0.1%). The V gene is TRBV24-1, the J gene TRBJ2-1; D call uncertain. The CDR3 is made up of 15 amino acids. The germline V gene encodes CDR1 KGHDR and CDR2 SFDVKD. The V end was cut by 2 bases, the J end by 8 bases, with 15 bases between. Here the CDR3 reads CATSDCPRPSHEQFF. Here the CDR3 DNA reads TGTGCCACCAGTGATTGCCCCAGACCATCACATGAGCAGTTCTTC.

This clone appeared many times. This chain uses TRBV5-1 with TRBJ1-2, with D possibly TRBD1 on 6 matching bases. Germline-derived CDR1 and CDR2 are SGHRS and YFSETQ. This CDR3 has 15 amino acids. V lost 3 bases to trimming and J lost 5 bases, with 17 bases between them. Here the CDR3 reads CASSSGEGIRYGYTF. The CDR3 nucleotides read TGCGCCAGCAGCTCAGGGGAGGGGATACGGTATGGCTACACCTTC.

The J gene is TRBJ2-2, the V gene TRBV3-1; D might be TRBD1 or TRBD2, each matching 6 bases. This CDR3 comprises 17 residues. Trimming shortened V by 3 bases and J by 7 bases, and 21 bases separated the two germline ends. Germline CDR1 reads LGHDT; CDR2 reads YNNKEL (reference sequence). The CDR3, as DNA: TGTGCCAGCAGCCACCGGGGGATAGGGGGTCTGCACGGGGAGCTGTTTTTT. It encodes CASSHRGIGGLHGELFF. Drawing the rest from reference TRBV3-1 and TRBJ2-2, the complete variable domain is DTAVSQTPKYLVTQMGNDKSIKCEQNLGHDTMYWYKQDSKKFLKIMFSYNNKELIINETVPNRFSPKSPDKAHLNLHINSLELGDSAVYFCASSHRGIGGLHGELFFGEGSRLTVL.

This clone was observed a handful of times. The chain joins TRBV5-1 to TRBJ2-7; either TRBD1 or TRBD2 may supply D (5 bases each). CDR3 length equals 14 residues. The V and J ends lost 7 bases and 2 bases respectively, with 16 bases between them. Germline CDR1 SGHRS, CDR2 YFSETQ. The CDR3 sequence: CASRTWDGAYEQYF. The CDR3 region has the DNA TGCGCCAGCCGCACCTGGGACGGCGCCTACGAGCAGTACTTC.